The rows below give T cell receptor beta chains drawn from one sample of a study of blood T cell repertoires in COVID-19. The repertoire was sequenced with immunoSEQ multiplex PCR; TCRdb's copy has only in-frame clones and lacks some. The sample has roughly 110,000 clones, more than 70% seen once. Sample: peripheral blood. These receptors all stem from a woman between 65 and 79 years old who had recovered from COVID-19. Both conserved end residues are trimmed from each CDR3. Clone size is not always given. Where it is, it says once, few, many or a class for expanded clones.

CDR3aa,j_gene,abundance,v_gene
ASSGPPTSGTDTQY,TRBJ2-3,-,TRBV5-1
ASSEGLAGLSRGANVLT,TRBJ2-6,-,TRBV6-1
ASSGDSEAF,TRBJ1-1,-,TRBV12-3/TRBV12-4
AISGPGLAGVYEQY,TRBJ2-7,-,TRBV10-3
ATSDPKHNTGELF,TRBJ2-2,-,TRBV24-1
ASSIGGQGDETQY,TRBJ2-5,-,TRBV19
ATSPLAGDYNEQF,TRBJ2-1,-,TRBV15
ASSLRPATNEKLF,TRBJ1-4,-,TRBV5-1
ASSQDPPKRQVPHNEQF,TRBJ2-1,-,TRBV4-3
ASSFDIAGGQSYNEQF,TRBJ2-1,-,TRBV11-2
ATSDPDRGPGETQY,TRBJ2-5,-,TRBV24-1
ASSFDGRVGTDTQY,TRBJ2-3,-,TRBV5-1
AISERTGSNYGYT,TRBJ1-2,-,TRBV10-3
ASSQGTEGYQPQH,TRBJ1-5,-,TRBV3-1/TRBV3-2
ASSNGGPFNSGNTIY,TRBJ1-3,once,TRBV27
ASSPAGTRAGEQY,TRBJ2-7,-,TRBV28
ASWQGTAYEQY,TRBJ2-7,once,TRBV7-2
AVSSRDRGLDEQF,TRBJ2-1,-,TRBV21-1